This T cell receptor (beta chain) was sequenced in a study of control samples from healthy donors and cancer patients. Using immunoSEQ multiplex PCR, the repertoire was profiled, and TCRdb retains in-frame clones only, with some absent. This table holds roughly 150,000 clones, around nine tenths found once. The V gene's germline CDR1 is SGDLS and CDR2 YYNGEE. V was pared by 0 bases and J by 4 bases, with 3 bases of the junction left unmatched. The CDR3 length is 14 residues. This receptor was obtained from a woman aged 25 to 39 in good health. This rearrangement joins TRBV9 to TRBJ2-7; 8 bases match TRBD1. What was sequenced was blood. As DNA, the CDR3 is TGTGCCAGCAGCGTAGCCGGACAGGGTTACGAGCAGTACTTC. Amino acids: CASSVAGQGYEQYF.